This section outlines one TCR beta chain sequence together with its context. This sample stems from a study of T cell responses to AZD1222 COVID-19 vaccine. The J segment lost 9 bases and the V segment lost 1 base, leaving 4 bases of the junction unmatched. CDR3 length equals 14 residues. Germline CDR1 and CDR2: LGHDT and YNNKEL (reference sequence). Sequenced by immunoSEQ multiplex PCR; TCRdb stores in-frame clones only, minus some. The profile shows 130,000 to 150,000 clones, approximately 90% of them singletons. This TCR was recovered from an adult in good health. The V gene is TRBV3-1 (or the pseudogene TRBV3-2), the J gene TRBJ2-1; 9 bases line up with TRBD2. The material was peripheral blood, obtained on day 0 of AZD1222 vaccination. The CDR3 DNA reads TGTGCCAGCAGCCAAGCTAGCGGGACCGGTGAGCAGTTCTTC. This encodes CASSQASGTGEQFF.